This T cell receptor (beta chain) was profiled in a study of T cell repertoires in cytomegalovirus infection. CDR1 is SGDLS, CDR2 YYNGEE, per germline. CDR3 length equals 14 residues. As to this clonotype: Its antigen is not known. The junction does not match germline at one end; this may be a read error.

One entry per CDR3 protein results from TCRdb running MiXCR on the reads. The sample has some 900,000 distinct CDR3 sequences; less than 35% are singletons. This rearrangement joins TRBV9 to TRBJ1-5; D might be TRBD1 (6 bases). The source of this sequence is a human donor in good health (CMV status not recorded). Some clones in this sample may be carry-over from other donors' samples. The source was cultured CD8+ T cells from PBMCs, collected from culture after CMV antigen stimulation. The CDR3 nucleotides are TGTGCCAGCAACGTAGCAGGGGGCAATCAGCCCCAGCATTTT. Its protein is CASNVAGGNQPQHF.